This TCR beta chain appears in the sequencing data of a study of control samples from healthy donors and cancer patients. Assay: immunoSEQ multiplex PCR; the TCRdb copy retains only in-frame clones and omits some. The table lists approximately 210,000 clones, about 90% of them singletons. CDR1 and CDR2 (germline): MGHRA, YSYEKL. This CDR3 is built from 16 residues. Trimming left V 0 bases short and J 5 bases short, with 17 bases between. This TCR was recovered from a man aged 25 to 45 in good health. The sequencing input was blood. V is TRBV4-1 and J is TRBJ2-7; D not resolved. The CDR3: CASSQEGLSSSNEQYF. Written as DNA, the CDR3 is TGCGCCAGCAGCCAAGAAGGGCTGAGCTCTAGTAACGAGCAGTACTTC.